This T cell receptor (beta chain) was identified in a study of Graves' ophthalmopathy and Graves' hyperthyroidism. Amplification targeted the TCR beta CDR3 regions, with RNA transcripts as the source material. RT-PCR in the first round used HTBI primers; a second-round multiplex PCR followed. TCRdb itself ran the multiplex PCR reads through MiXCR, one entry per CDR3 protein. The sample yields 260,000 or so distinct CDR3 sequences, about 47% seen once. CAS ≥3, NOSPECS ≥4, moderate-to-severe activity and duration under 3 months marked donors with ophthalmopathy. Clinical symptoms, serum thyroxine, TRAb, thyroid ultrasound and orbital computed tomography determined diagnosis. V dropped 0 bases and J dropped 4 bases, with 6 bases sitting between them. The CDR3 sequence is 13 residues long. The germline CDR1 and CDR2 sequences are LNHNV and YYDKDF (reference sequence). This clonotype occurred many times.

V is TRBV15 and J is TRBJ1-1; D is undetermined. The receptor was derived from an adult man with Graves' ophthalmopathy. Sequences were obtained from peripheral blood. CDR3 amino acids: CATSRDRSTEAFF. CDR3 nucleotide sequence: TGTGCCACCAGCAGAGATAGGAGCACTGAAGCTTTCTTT.